Presented here are 11 T cell receptor beta chains from one specimen sequenced in a study of blood T cell repertoires in COVID-19. TCRdb's copy holds only in-frame clones and misses some; the assay was immunoSEQ multiplex PCR. This sample has 25,000 to 30,000 clones, with about 91% found just once. The specimen was peripheral blood. These receptors were obtained from a human donor with acute or convalescent COVID-19. The donor label of this sample is uncertain.

The V and J genes are TRBV5-1 and TRBJ2-2; TRBD2 matches 11 bases. Germline values: CDR1 SGHRS, CDR2 YFSETQ. The V gene end was trimmed by 1 base and the J gene end by 1 base; junction bases not matched to a gene: 3. There are 17 residues in the CDR3. The CDR3 protein is CASSLLLAGGNTGELFF. DNA for the CDR3: TGCGCCAGCAGCTTGTTGCTAGCGGGAGGGAACACCGGGGAGCTGTTTTTT.

V is TRBV15 and J is TRBJ2-5; the D gene is possibly TRBD2 (6 bases). Germline CDR1 LNHNV, CDR2 YYDKDF (reference sequence). Between the trimmed V and J ends, which lost 2 bases and 2 bases, there was a span of 9 bases. The CDR3 loop spans 14 amino acids. The CDR3 reads CATSRLARQETQYF. CDR3 nucleotide sequence: TGTGCCACCAGCAGACTAGCGAGACAAGAGACCCAGTACTTC.

The chain couples TRBV3-1 (or the pseudogene TRBV3-2) to TRBJ1-2; D remains ambiguous. This CDR3 contains 13 residues. CDR1 is LGHDT, CDR2 YNNKEL, per germline (reference sequence). Deletions cut 1 base from V and 8 bases from J, with 11 bases between. CDR3 DNA: TGTGCCAGCAGCCAAGTGAGGGCTGAGGGCTACACCTTC. The encoded protein is CASSQVRAEGYTF.

V gene TRBV7-5 combines with J gene TRBJ1-2; the table calls TRBD1, which could not be checked here. TRBV7-5 corresponds to a pseudogene. The CDR3 sequence is 15 residues long. CDR3 sequence (DNA): TGTGCCAGAAGTCGATATCCGGGACATAACTATGGCTACACCTTC. Translated, it gives CARSRYPGHNYGYTF.

A single count supports this clone. The V gene is TRBV21-1, the J gene TRBJ2-3; whether TRBD2, the table's D call, matches the DNA was not checked. TRBV21-1 is a known pseudogene. The CDR3 covers 15 residues. CDR3 in amino acids: CASSKGSGAADTQYF. As DNA, the CDR3 is TGTGCCAGCAGCAAAGGAAGCGGGGCCGCAGATACGCAGTATTTT.

The chain joins TRBV10-3 to TRBJ2-2; 9 nucleotides line up with TRBD2. Germline values: CDR1 ENHRY, CDR2 SYGVKD. The V segment lost 4 bases and the J segment 4 bases; nucleotides outside the gene matches: 10. The CDR3 consists of 17 residues. The CDR3: CAISASRGGAGTGELFF. The CDR3 DNA is TGTGCCATCAGTGCTTCTCGCGGGGGGGCGGGCACCGGGGAGCTGTTTTTT.

Note on this clone: Sequence at one end of the junction differs from germline and may be a read error. The chain has TRBV5-6 and TRBJ1-1; the match to TRBD1 covers 8 bases. Germline V gives CDR1 SGHDT, CDR2 YYEEEE. This CDR3 spans 16 amino acids. This chain's CDR3 is CARRLSGQGANTEAFF. As DNA, the CDR3 is TGCGCCCGCCGCTTGTCCGGGCAGGGGGCGAACACTGAAGCTTTCTTT.

The CDR3 sequence: CATSETRTGASETQYF. As DNA, the CDR3 is TGTGCCACCAGTGAAACTCGGACAGGGGCGAGTGAGACCCAGTACTTC. The rearrangement joins TRBV24-1 to TRBJ2-5; 9 nucleotides align to TRBD1. This CDR3 has 16 residues. The germline V gene encodes CDR1 KGHDR and CDR2 SFDVKD. The J segment lost 5 bases and the V segment lost 4 bases, leaving 10 bases of the junction unmatched.

The chain has TRBV2 and TRBJ1-5; perhaps TRBD1 as D (5 bases). The CDR3 is 14 amino acids. Trimming left V 5 bases short and J 4 bases short, with 12 bases between. Germline CDR1 reads SNHLY; CDR2 reads FYNNEI. The CDR3 coding sequence is TGTGCCAGCAGTTCTCAGGGAATTAATCAGCCCCAGCATTTT. Translating it yields CASSSQGINQPQHF.

This chain joins TRBV7-2 and TRBJ2-2, with D maybe TRBD2 (6 bases). V dropped 4 bases and J dropped 13 bases, with 16 bases sitting between them. Germline CDR1 and CDR2: SGHTA and FQGNSA. CDR3 length: 13 residues. In nucleotides, the CDR3 is TGTGCCAGCAGCTCCGGGACTCCCGCGCGGCTGTTTTTT. It specifies CASSSGTPARLFF.

The V and J genes are TRBV30 and TRBJ1-2; TRBD1 matches at 8 bases. CDR3 length: 13 residues. Germline-derived CDR1 and CDR2 are GTSNPN and SVGIG (reference sequence). J gave up 8 bases and V 2 bases, and 7 bases lay outside the gene matches. The CDR3, as DNA: TGTGCCTGGAGTCCGGCAGGGGGCTTGGGCTACACCTTC. The encoded protein is CAWSPAGGLGYTF.